This record concerns one T cell receptor beta chain sequence. Its specificity is not known. Preparation of the TCRbeta library involved a method that used unique molecular identifiers. TCRdb processed the PCR reads anew with MiXCR; each CDR3 protein has one entry. The sample comprises about 980,000 distinct CDR3 sequences, around 30% of which are singletons, and approximately 30% rests with the top ten. Germline V gene data show CDR1 as SQVTM and CDR2 as ANQGSEA. The CDR3 extends over 12 amino acids. V lost 2 bases, J lost 4 bases, and 8 bases lay in between. This sample is drawn from a study of T-cell reconstitution after alpha-beta-depleted transplantation in children. Study results and limitations: At one year after transplant, newly produced T cells mostly accounted for T-cell counts and diversity. Recipient T cells and thymic progenitors that survived were the source of the high TCRbeta diversity seen at day 60 in some patients. Reportedly, alpha-beta T cells present about two months post-transplant originated from several hundred expanded clones of graft origin.

The chain employs TRBV29-1 and TRBJ1-2, with no clear D. Sequencing was performed on PBMCs, mostly from graft donor cells, taken 360 days after TCRalphabeta/CD19-depleted stem cell transplant. The receptor's source is a boy younger than two who had a stem cell transplant for SCID, so the T cells may come from the graft donor. The CDR3 reads CSVEPVRYGYTF. The CDR3 DNA is TGCAGCGTTGAACCGGTTCGCTATGGCTACACCTTC.